This TCR beta chain was retrieved from a study of blood T cell repertoires in COVID-19. Whole-study context: COVID-19 samples, acute and convalescent, were from the United States, Italy and Spain. PBMCs, B-cell-depleted T cells, or T cells were the source of the cDNA or gDNA that made up the material.

Original methodology: For nucleated cells, counts were estimated from reference gene primer amplification. Repertoires were generated with immunoSEQ multiplex PCR, while TCRdb's copy carries only in-frame clones and drops some. V and J calls and clone size are as listed in that table; D and trimming were resolved from the DNA. Among some 350,000 clones, around nine tenths were seen once, and the ten largest hold roughly 3.1%. This CDR3 has 16 residues. Trimming removed 2 bases from V and 2 bases from J, with 13 bases in between. Germline V gene sequence: CDR1 SGHTA, CDR2 FQGNSA. This sequence was found in a human donor in a cohort sampled during active COVID-19. The V gene is TRBV7-2, the J gene TRBJ1-5; TRBD1 is a possible D gene (5 bases). What was sequenced was peripheral blood. CDR3 DNA sequence: TGTGCCAGCAGCTTATTCCAGATCAGGGGCAATCAGCCCCAGCATTTT. It codes for CASSLFQIRGNQPQHF.